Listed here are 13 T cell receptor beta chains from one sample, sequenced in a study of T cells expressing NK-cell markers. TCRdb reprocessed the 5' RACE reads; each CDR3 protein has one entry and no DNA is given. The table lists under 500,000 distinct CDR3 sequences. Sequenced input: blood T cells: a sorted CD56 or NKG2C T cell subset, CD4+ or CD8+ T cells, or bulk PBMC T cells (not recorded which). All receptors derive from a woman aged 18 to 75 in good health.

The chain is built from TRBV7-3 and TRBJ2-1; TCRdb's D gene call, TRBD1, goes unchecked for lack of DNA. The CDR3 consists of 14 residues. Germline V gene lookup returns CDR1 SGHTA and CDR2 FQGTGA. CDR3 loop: CASSPGWGTDEQFF.

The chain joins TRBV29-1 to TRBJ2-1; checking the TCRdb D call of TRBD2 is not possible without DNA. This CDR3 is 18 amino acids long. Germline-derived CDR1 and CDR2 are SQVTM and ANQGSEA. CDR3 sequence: CSVEGVAGGLALYNEQFF.

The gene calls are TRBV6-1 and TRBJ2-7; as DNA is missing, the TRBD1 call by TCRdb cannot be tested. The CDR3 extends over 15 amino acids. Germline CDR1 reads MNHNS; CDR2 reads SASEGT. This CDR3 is CASSKRTGGVGEQYF.

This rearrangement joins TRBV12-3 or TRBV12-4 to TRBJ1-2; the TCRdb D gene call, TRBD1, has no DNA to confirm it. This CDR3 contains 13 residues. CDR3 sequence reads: CASSMPNRAGYTF.

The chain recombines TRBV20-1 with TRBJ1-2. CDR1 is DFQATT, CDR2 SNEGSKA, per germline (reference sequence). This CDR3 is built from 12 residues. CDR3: CSAPWALYGYTF.

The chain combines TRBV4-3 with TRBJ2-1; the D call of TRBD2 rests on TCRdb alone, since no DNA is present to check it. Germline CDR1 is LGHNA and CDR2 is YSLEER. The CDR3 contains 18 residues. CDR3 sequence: CASSLGTSGVWVYNEQFF.

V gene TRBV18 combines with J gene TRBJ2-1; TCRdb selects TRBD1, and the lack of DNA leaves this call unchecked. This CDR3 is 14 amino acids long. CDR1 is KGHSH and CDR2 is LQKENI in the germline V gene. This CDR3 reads CASSPNNRVDEQFF.

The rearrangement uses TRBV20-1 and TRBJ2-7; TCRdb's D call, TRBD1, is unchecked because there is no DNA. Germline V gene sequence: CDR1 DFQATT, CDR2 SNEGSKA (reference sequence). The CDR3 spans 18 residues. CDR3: CSARGQGASNQRGYEQYF.

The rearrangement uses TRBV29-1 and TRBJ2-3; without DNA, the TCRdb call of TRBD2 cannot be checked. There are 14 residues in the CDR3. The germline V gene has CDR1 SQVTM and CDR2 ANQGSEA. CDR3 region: CSVEEREGTDTQYF.

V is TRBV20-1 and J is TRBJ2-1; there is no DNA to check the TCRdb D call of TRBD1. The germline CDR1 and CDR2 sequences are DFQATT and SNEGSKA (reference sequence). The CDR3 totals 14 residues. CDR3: CSARPRVHLGEQFF.

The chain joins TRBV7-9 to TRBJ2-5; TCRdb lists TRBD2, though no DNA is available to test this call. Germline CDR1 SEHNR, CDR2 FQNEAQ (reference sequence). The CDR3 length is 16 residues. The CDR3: CASSSNLERAQETQYF.

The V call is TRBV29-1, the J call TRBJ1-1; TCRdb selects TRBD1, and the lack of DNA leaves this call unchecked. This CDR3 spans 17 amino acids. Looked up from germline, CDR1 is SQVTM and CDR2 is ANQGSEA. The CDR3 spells CSVDYTGLDRASAEAFF.

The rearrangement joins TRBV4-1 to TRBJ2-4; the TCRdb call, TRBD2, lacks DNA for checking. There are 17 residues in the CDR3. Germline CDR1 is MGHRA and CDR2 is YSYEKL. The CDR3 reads CASSQDGLAGGLNIQYF.